The rows below give T cell receptor beta chains drawn from one sample of a study of cytomegalovirus exposure and HLA in healthy donors. The data were produced by immunoSEQ multiplex PCR, yet TCRdb's version contains in-frame clones alone and is incomplete. The repertoire consists of 95,000 to 150,000 clones, with about 62% occurring once and the leading ten covering more than 6.5%. Specimen: PBMCs. These receptors were collected from a woman in her thirties or forties in good health and CMV-seropositive. Each CDR3 is given with its conserved first and last residue. Fields, in order: V gene, J gene, D gene, clone size, CDR3 DNA, CDR3 protein. A D gene is named only where the DNA matches it firmly. Clone size is shown for a subset of rows, as once, few, many or a class of expanded clone.

>TRBV6-5|TRBJ1-2|TRBD1|.
TGTGCCAGCAGCACCGGGGACAGGGGCGGCTACACCTTC
CASSTGDRGGYTF
>TRBV28|TRBJ2-7|TRBD1|.
TGTGCCAGCAGTTCTTTGATCAGGGGGACCTACGAGCAGTACTTC
CASSSLIRGTYEQYF
>TRBV6-1|TRBJ2-7|.|once
TGTGCCAGCAGATCAGCGAGCTCCTACGAGCAGTACTTC
CASRSASSYEQYF
>TRBV6-5|TRBJ2-3|.|.
TGTGCCAGCAGACGCCACGGACTGAGCACAGATACGCAGTATTTT
CASRRHGLSTDTQYF
>TRBV19|TRBJ2-1|TRBD1|.
TGTGCCAGTAACCCCCGAGGGGGCACGGTAAATGAGCAGTTCTTC
CASNPRGGTVNEQFF
>TRBV23-1|TRBJ2-7|TRBD1|.
TGCGCCAGCAGTCAAGGTGGGACAGGGGGGTACGAGCAGTACTTC
CASSQGGTGGYEQYF
>TRBV5-4|TRBJ1-5|TRBD1|.
TGTGCCAGCAGCTCAGGGGGAGCGGAACAGCCCCAGCATTTT
CASSSGGAEQPQHF
>TRBV7-3|TRBJ2-7|.|.
TGTGCCAGCAGCTCGGGTAACTCCTACGAGCAGTACTTC
CASSSGNSYEQYF
>TRBV2|TRBJ2-1|.|.
TGTGCCAGCGGTCGAACAAGTGAGCAGTTCTTC
CASGRTSEQFF
>TRBV5-1|TRBJ1-2|.|.
TGCGCCAGCACCTTACCGGGGGAGAATGGCTACACCTTC
CASTLPGENGYTF
>TRBV7-8|TRBJ2-7|TRBD1|few
TGTGCCAGCAGCTTCGACAGGGGCGAAACCTACGAGCAGTACTTC
CASSFDRGETYEQYF
>TRBV9|TRBJ1-2|TRBD1|.
TGTGCCAGCAGCCCAGGGACAGCGTATGGCTACACCTTC
CASSPGTAYGYTF
>TRBV14|TRBJ2-1|.|.
TGTGCCAGCAGCCAAGACCGCGGGGCGCACAATGAGCAGTTCTTC
CASSQDRGAHNEQFF
>TRBV30|TRBJ2-7|TRBD1|few
TGTGCCTGGAGCGCGCCTCTTGGACAGGTTCTTCACGAGCAGTACTTC
CAWSAPLGQVLHEQYF
>TRBV15|TRBJ2-2|TRBD1|.
TGTGCCACCCCGGGACAGGGGGCCTCCACCGGGGAGCTGTTTTTT
CATPGQGASTGELFF
>TRBV21-1|TRBJ1-5|.|once
TGTGCCAGCAGCGAGTCCCTAAAACAGGGCCTCAATCAGCCCCAGCATTTT
CASSESLKQGLNQPQHF
>TRBV6-1|TRBJ2-1|.|.
TGTGCCAGCAGTGAAGCAGGAGACGCGTACAATGAGCAGTTCTTC
CASSEAGDAYNEQFF
>TRBV6-5|TRBJ1-2|.|.
TGTGCCAGCAGTTCGTATTATTCAGGGGCGGACTATGGCTACACCTTC
CASSSYYSGADYGYTF
>TRBV10-3|TRBJ2-2|.|few
TGTGCCATCAGTGGAGAATACGCGAACACCGGGGAGCTGTTTTTT
CAISGEYANTGELFF
>TRBV4-1|TRBJ2-3|.|few
TGCGCCAGCAGCCAAGGGCTAGCGACCGACACAGATACGCAGTATTTT
CASSQGLATDTDTQYF
>TRBV29-1|TRBJ2-3|TRBD2|few
TGCAGCGTTGAGATACTAGCGGGAGGGACAGATACGCAGTATTTT
CSVEILAGGTDTQYF
>TRBV29-1|TRBJ1-2|.|.
TGCAGCGTCGTCACAGGGAACTATGGCTACACCTTC
CSVVTGNYGYTF
>TRBV5-1|TRBJ1-4|.|.
TGCGCCAGCACCTCCGGGACTAATGAAAAACTGTTTTTT
CASTSGTNEKLFF
>TRBV14|TRBJ2-1|.|once
TGTGCCAGCAGCCAAGACGGAGAGCGTGGTGAGCAGTTCTTC
CASSQDGERGEQFF
>TRBV10-2|TRBJ2-3|TRBD2|.
TGCGCCAGCAGAATTTTACCCGGGACTAGCGGTAGCACAGATACGCAGTATTTT
CASRILPGTSGSTDTQYF
>TRBV5-6|TRBJ2-6|.|.
TGTGCCAGCGGCGGAAGCTCTGGGGCCAACGTCCTGACTTTC
CASGGSSGANVLTF
>TRBV30|TRBJ1-6|TRBD1|.
TGTGCCTGCTCCGGGACAGGATCCTTCTCCTATAATTCACCCCTCCACTTT
CACSGTGSFSYNSPLHF
>TRBV4-2|TRBJ2-2|.|.
TGTGCCAGCAGCCAAGAACAGGAGAGGAATTGTAACACCGGGGAGCTGTTTTTT
CASSQEQERNCNTGELFF
>TRBV7-9|TRBJ2-6|TRBD1|.
TGTTCCAGCAGCCCCGAAGACAGGGGGCTAGCCAACGTCCTGACTTTC
CSSSPEDRGLANVLTF
>TRBV7-9|TRBJ1-1|.|few
TGTGCCAGCAGCTTAGTCAGGGTTAACACTGAAGCTTTCTTT
CASSLVRVNTEAFF
>TRBV19|TRBJ1-2|.|.
TGTGCCAGTAGTATAGATTTCAGTGCTAACTATGGCTACACCTTC
CASSIDFSANYGYTF
>TRBV29-1|TRBJ1-1|.|few
TGCAGCGTTGAACGAGGGCGGGTGGCTTTCTTT
CSVERGRVAFF
>TRBV18|TRBJ2-1|TRBD2|.
TGTGCCAGCTCACCACCTACGGGACTAGGAAACAATGAGCAGTTCTTC
CASSPPTGLGNNEQFF
>TRBV28|TRBJ2-3|.|.
TGTGCCAGCAGTTCCCCCGATAGATACACAGATACGCAGTATTTT
CASSSPDRYTDTQYF
>TRBV5-1|TRBJ2-5|TRBD2|.
TGCGCCAGCAGCTCCGGGACTAGCCTATTCGAGACCCAGTACTTC
CASSSGTSLFETQYF
>TRBV7-9|TRBJ2-1|.|.
TGTGCCAGCAGCTTAGTGGTCGGGGGGCATGATGAGCAGTTCTTC
CASSLVVGGHDEQFF
>TRBV10-3|TRBJ2-7|TRBD2|.
TGTGCCAGTCGGGCCGAGCGGGAGGCGGGAGAGGAGCAGTACTTC
CASRAEREAGEEQYF
>TRBV19|TRBJ1-3|TRBD1|few
TGTGCCAGTAGACAGGGGGCGACTGGAAACACCATATATTTT
CASRQGATGNTIYF
>TRBV6-1|TRBJ2-7|.|.
TGTGCCACGGAGCCGACGGTCGCCTACGAGCAGTACTTC
CATEPTVAYEQYF
>TRBV5-1|TRBJ2-1|.|.
TGCGCCAGCAGAGCGGAGCTCTACAATGAGCAGTTCTTC
CASRAELYNEQFF
>TRBV15|TRBJ2-7|.|.
TGTGCCACCAGCAGAGATTTAGGGAGCGAGCAGTACTTC
CATSRDLGSEQYF
>TRBV7-2|TRBJ2-3|TRBD2|.
TGTGCCAGCAGCTTACAGACTAGCGAGTATCGTACGCAGTATTTT
CASSLQTSEYRTQYF
>TRBV7-8|TRBJ2-1|.|.
TGTGCCAGCAGCATGGGGACATACAATGAGCAGTTCTTC
CASSMGTYNEQFF
>TRBV4-1|TRBJ2-4|.|.
TGCGCCAGCAGCCAGAATCCCGTCTCAGGGGATTTGAACATTCAGTACTTC
CASSQNPVSGDLNIQYF
>TRBV11-2|TRBJ2-5|TRBD2|few
TGTGCCAGCAGCCCGAGGACTAGCGGAGAGACCCAGTACTTC
CASSPRTSGETQYF
>TRBV28|TRBJ2-3|TRBD1|few
TGTGCCAGCAGTTCAACCGGGACAGGGGTGAAAGATACGCAGTATTTT
CASSSTGTGVKDTQYF